The TCR beta chain described here comes from a study of blood T cell repertoires in COVID-19. At the level of the study: Sample material is recorded as cDNA or gDNA derived from T cells, B-cell-depleted T cells, or PBMCs.

The CDR3 has 15 amino acids. From germline, CDR1 is SQVTM and CDR2 ANQGSEA. Losses at the gene ends were 6 bases for V and 5 bases for J; bases not matched to a gene: 9. Produced via immunoSEQ multiplex PCR; TCRdb's table is partial and in-frame only. The sample comprises 200,000 to 250,000 clones, roughly 86% of which are singletons, and about 1.5% rests with the top ten. The chain is built from TRBV29-1 and TRBJ2-1; 11 bases line up with TRBD2. The clonotype was recovered from a woman aged 45-65 years who had recovered from COVID-19. The sample comprised PBMCs or T cells enriched from blood (not recorded which). The CDR3 nucleotides are TGCAGCGTCCCCTTTAGCGGGAGGGGGAACAATGAGCAGTTCTTC. Its protein is CSVPFSGRGNNEQFF.